These T cell receptor beta chains were read from a single sample in a study of T cells in Graves' hyperthyroidism and ophthalmopathy. One entry per CDR3 protein, called by TCRdb with MiXCR from the multiplex PCR reads. The sample yields 500,000 to 750,000 distinct CDR3 sequences, approximately 15% seen once. The sequencing input was blood. All receptors derive from a woman aged 18-29 years with Graves' ophthalmopathy. The conserved cysteine and the conserved F or W are not part of the CDR3 here. A D gene is named only where the DNA matches it firmly. Part of the rows lack a size; the others show once, few, many or a class for expanded clones.

V gene	D gene	clone size	CDR3 protein
TRBV7-2	-	many	ASSFTQATNEKLF
TRBV29-1	TRBD2	many	SARAGGTYNEQF
TRBV29-1	TRBD1	-	SGDRGRLTDTQY
TRBV20-1	TRBD1	few	SADVTGMNTEAF
TRBV7-2	-	few	ASSSDPNDTQQY
TRBV7-6	TRBD2	-	ASSSAPSGRANEQF
TRBV4-2	-	few	ASSQGTRITDTQY
TRBV5-1	-	-	ASSLAGRVGPVYSTDTQY
TRBV11-3	TRBD2	many	ASSRGSTSGPKADTQY
TRBV11-3	TRBD1	-	ASSARDREGPYEQY
TRBV5-1	TRBD1	many	ASSLQGGQAEKAF
TRBV6-1	-	many	ASSPLVGGNNEQF
TRBV11-2	-	many	ASSERPANNNEQF
TRBV12-3/TRBV12-4	TRBD2	many	ASSLLAGGWSSYNEQF
TRBV27	TRBD2	many	ASWGLARTGELF
TRBV7-9	-	few	ASSSLRGGTSEAF
TRBV6-1	-	-	ASSFFFLGGSYEQY
TRBV18	-	few	ASSPPAPSTDTQY
TRBV20-1	-	-	SAREGF
TRBV7-9	TRBD2	-	ASDLAGEGHEQF
TRBV6-1	-	few	ASSEARQTGNVGGANVLT
TRBV12-3/TRBV12-4	-	many	ASSSGTRGYGYT
TRBV4-2	-	few	ASSQGQYTDTQY
TRBV7-9	TRBD2	once	ASSSERTSGTDTQY
TRBV20-1	-	many	SAPRTAGFYQPQH
TRBV28	-	-	ASRLGSDQPQH
TRBV12-5	TRBD2	-	ASGLVPLAGVYEQY
TRBV5-4	TRBD2	few	ASSLWAGVNTGELF
TRBV12-3/TRBV12-4	-	many	ASSFRDSGQY
TRBV27	-	-	ASSPLGPDNSPLH
TRBV11-1	-	many	ASAEAGEGKLF
TRBV29-1	-	-	SVVASGNTIY
TRBV7-2	-	few	ASSSRGGGAYEQY
TRBV2	-	many	ASWGRNYGYT
TRBV12-3/TRBV12-4	TRBD1	few	ASRPGQGGQPQH
TRBV20-1	-	-	SARGPIKVNTGELF